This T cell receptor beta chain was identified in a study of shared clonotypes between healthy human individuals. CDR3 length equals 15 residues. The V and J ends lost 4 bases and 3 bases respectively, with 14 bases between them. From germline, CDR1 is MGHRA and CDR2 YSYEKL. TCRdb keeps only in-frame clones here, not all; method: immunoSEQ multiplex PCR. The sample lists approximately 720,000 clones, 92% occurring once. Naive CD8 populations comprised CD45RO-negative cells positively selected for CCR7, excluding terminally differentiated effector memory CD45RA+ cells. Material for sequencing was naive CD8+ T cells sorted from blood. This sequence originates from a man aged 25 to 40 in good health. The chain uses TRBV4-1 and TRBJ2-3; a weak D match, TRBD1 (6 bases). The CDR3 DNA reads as TGCGCCAGCAGCCTGGGACCGACAGGTACAGATACGCAGTATTTT. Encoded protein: CASSLGPTGTDTQYF.